This passage covers 2 T cell receptor beta chains from one sample sequenced in a study of CXCR3 chemokines and chemotherapy response in bladder cancer (dated by TCRdb to the early 2020s). Libraries were constructed by PCR. The listed sequencing device is Illumina HiSeq 2500. TCRdb reworked the public reads: Q25 trimming with fastp, MiXCR clone assembly, productive beta chains retained. Each record represents a unique CDR3 protein, reported with the most common genes and DNA among its rows. The sample table contains about 1,700 distinct CDR3 sequences; only one count was recorded for 21% of them. Roughly 40% of the sample is taken by the ten largest. Specimen collection occurred from a patient whose treatment included neoadjuvant chemotherapy. The receptors were sampled from a human donor with bladder cancer that did not respond to neoadjuvant chemotherapy.

This clonotype was observed many times. The chain joins TRBV15 to TRBJ1-6; TRBD1 might be the D (5 bases). The germline V gene encodes CDR1 LNHNV and CDR2 YYDKDF (reference sequence). Trimming left V 0 bases short and J 7 bases short, with 7 bases between. This CDR3 spans 14 amino acids. CDR3 DNA: TGTGCCACCAGCAGAGATGGGGGGAATTCACCCCTCCACTTT. It codes for CATSRDGGNSPLHF.

This clonotype was seen repeatedly, ten times or more. The rearrangement uses TRBV6-1 and TRBJ1-5; D unclear. CDR3 length: 11 amino acids. Germline assignment: CDR1 MNHNS and CDR2 SASEGT. V gave up 2 bases and J gave up 4 bases, with 0 bases separating them. CDR3 nucleotide sequence: TGTGCCAGCAGTGAAAATCAGCCCCAGCATTTT. Its protein is CASSENQPQHF.